One sample yielded the 20 T cell receptor beta chains listed below, sequenced in a study of shared clonotypes between healthy human individuals. The protocol was immunoSEQ multiplex PCR, while the TCRdb copy is restricted to in-frame clones and leaves out a portion. The table lists 2 million to 2.5 million clones, roughly 94% of them singletons. Sequencing input: naive CD4+ T cells sorted from blood. The subset was: CD45RA+ positively selected. The receptors were sampled from a man younger than 35 in good health.

This clone has a handful of counts. The V and J genes are TRBV20-1 and TRBJ2-7; TRBD1 matches 7 bases. Germline CDR1 DFQATT, CDR2 SNEGSKA (reference sequence). V was pared by 4 bases and J by 5 bases, with 2 bases of the junction left unmatched. CDR3 size: 11 residues. In nucleotides, the CDR3 is TGCAGTGCTAACAGGGGCCACGAGCAGTACTTC. Protein sequence: CSANRGHEQYF.

This clone was counted a single time. An end of the junction differs from the germline gene, which may be a read error. The V and J genes are TRBV6-1 and TRBJ2-7; 14 bases align to TRBD2. The CDR3 loop spans 16 amino acids. The V gene's germline CDR1 is MNHNS and CDR2 SASEGT. The CDR3 reads CASSEGGEKGLAGEIF. The DNA for the CDR3 is TGTGCCAGCAGTGAAGGGGGGGAAAAGGGACTAGCGGGAGAAATATTC.

This clone was observed once. Given a much more abundant clone one base away, this may be a read error. Other DNA sequences from this sample encode an identical CDR3 as well. The chain is built from TRBV13 and TRBJ2-7, with D unclear. Per germline, CDR1 PRHDT and CDR2 FYEKMQ (reference sequence). V was pared by 2 bases and J by 4 bases, with 6 bases between. This CDR3 is 12 amino acids long. The CDR3 here is CASSLTGYEQYF. The CDR3 nucleotides read TGTGCCAGCAGCTTAACCGGGTACGAGCAGTACTTC.

This chain links TRBV18 with TRBJ2-1; TRBD1 agrees at 7 bases. Germline V gene lookup returns CDR1 KGHSH and CDR2 LQKENI. This CDR3 comprises 14 residues. V lost 3 bases, J lost 7 bases, and 6 bases stayed unmatched. Here the CDR3 reads CASSPYRGPNEQFF. CDR3 DNA sequence: TGTGCCAGCTCACCCTACAGGGGTCCGAATGAGCAGTTCTTC.

This sequence joins TRBV6-5 and TRBJ1-1, with 9 nucleotides matching TRBD1. Germline assignment: CDR1 MNHEY and CDR2 SVGAGI. There are 14 residues in the CDR3. Trimming removed 6 bases from V and 7 bases from J; junction bases left unmatched: 9. CDR3 coding DNA: TGTGCCAGCAGAGCCCGGACAGGGGTTGATGAAGCTTTCTTT. This translates into CASRARTGVDEAFF.

The chain recombines TRBV28 with TRBJ2-1; D is perhaps TRBD1 (5 bases). Trimming cost V 2 bases and J 0 bases, with 17 bases left between them. This CDR3 spans 18 amino acids. Per the germline V gene, CDR1 is MDHEN and CDR2 is SYDVKM. The CDR3, as DNA: TGTGCCAGCAGTTTAAAGGGGAAATTTGATAGCTCCTACAATGAGCAGTTCTTC. This encodes CASSLKGKFDSSYNEQFF. The full variable domain, completed using reference TRBV28 and TRBJ2-1, is DVKVTQSSRYLVKRTGEKVFLECVQDMDHENMFWYRQDPGLGLRLIYFSYDVKMKEKGDIPEGYSVSREKKERFSLILESASTNQTSMYLCASSLKGKFDSSYNEQFFGPGTRLTVL.

This clone was recorded once. This chain joins TRBV28 and TRBJ2-5, with D perhaps matching TRBD1 or TRBD2 (5 bases each). The V gene's germline CDR1 is MDHEN and CDR2 SYDVKM. The V and J ends lost 7 bases and 2 bases respectively, with 17 bases between them. The CDR3 totals 15 residues. The CDR3 is CASTRGVGRQETQYF. CDR3 DNA sequence: TGTGCCAGCACCCGAGGGGTGGGGCGGCAAGAGACCCAGTACTTC.

The genes are TRBV7-2 and TRBJ2-5; D may match TRBD1 or TRBD2 (5 bases each). Germline CDR1 reads SGHTA; CDR2 reads FQGNSA. V gave up 2 bases and J gave up 7 bases, with 11 bases separating them. The CDR3 is 13 amino acids. DNA for the CDR3: TGTGCCAGCAGCTTATGGGGGTCGGCGACCCAGTACTTC. It encodes CASSLWGSATQYF.

The V call is TRBV19, the J call TRBJ2-2; D not resolved. Trimming pared 2 bases from V and 1 base from J, leaving 8 bases between. Germline V gives CDR1 LNHDA, CDR2 SQIVND (reference sequence). The CDR3 covers 15 residues. The CDR3 is CASSIMAGNTGELFF. For the CDR3, the DNA is TGTGCCAGTAGTATAATGGCAGGGAACACCGGGGAGCTGTTTTTT.

The CDR3 loop reads CASSLVPATVLYEQYF. CDR3 bases: TGCGCCAGCAGCTTGGTACCAGCGACTGTCCTCTACGAGCAGTACTTC. The chain joins TRBV5-1 to TRBJ2-7; the D is unclear. Between the trimmed V and J ends, which lost 0 bases and 3 bases, there was a span of 16 bases. The germline V gene encodes CDR1 SGHRS and CDR2 YFSETQ. CDR3 length equals 16 residues.

The V and J genes are TRBV4-3 and TRBJ2-3; 9 bases agree with TRBD2. This CDR3 has 15 residues. V lost 0 bases and J lost 6; bases outside the gene matches: 4. Germline CDR1 and CDR2: LGHNA and YSLEER. For the CDR3, the DNA is TGCGCCAGCAGCCAAGAGGGCGGGAGGGATGATACGCAGTATTTT. This encodes CASSQEGGRDDTQYF.

This chain links TRBV6-1 with TRBJ1-2; D is perhaps TRBD1 (6 bases). Germline V CDR1 and CDR2: MNHNS, SASEGT. V dropped 6 bases and J dropped 4 bases, with 15 bases sitting between them. The CDR3 contains 14 residues. CDR3: CASRRDMAGYGYTF. The CDR3, as DNA: TGTGCCAGCAGACGGGACATGGCGGGCTATGGCTACACCTTC.

This clone came up once. The chain joins TRBV7-2 to TRBJ1-2; perhaps TRBD1 as D (5 bases). V was pared by 0 bases and J by 4 bases, with 9 bases between. The CDR3 runs to 14 residues. CDR1 and CDR2 from the germline V gene are SGHTA and FQGNSA. The CDR3 DNA follows: TGTGCCAGCAGCTTAGCGGGCAGGGCCTATGGCTACACCTTC. It translates to CASSLAGRAYGYTF.

The V call is TRBV18, the J call TRBJ2-2; 11 bases match TRBD2. Germline V gene lookup returns CDR1 KGHSH and CDR2 LQKENI. The length of the CDR3 is 17 residues. The ends lost 3 bases at V and 5 bases at J; junction bases unmatched: 8. The CDR3 spells CASSPRTLAGGTGELFF. CDR3 bases: TGTGCCAGCTCACCGAGGACCCTAGCGGGGGGAACCGGGGAGCTGTTTTTT.

The rearrangement links TRBV25-1 to TRBJ2-1, with TRBD1 matching over 9 bases. This CDR3 spans 16 amino acids. Germline lookup yields CDR1 MGHDK and CDR2 SYGVNS. Unmatched junction bases numbered 8, after V lost 4 bases and J lost 4 bases. Here the CDR3 DNA reads TGTGCCAGCAGTGCTTACAGGGGGCTGGTTTACAATGAGCAGTTCTTC. It yields the protein CASSAYRGLVYNEQFF.

The chain combines TRBV6-1 with TRBJ1-6; D not resolved. The CDR3 is 14 residues long. The germline gives CDR1 MNHNS, CDR2 SASEGT. Trimming removed 4 bases from V and 9 bases from J, with 13 bases in between. CDR3 DNA: TGTGCCAGCAGTGCCTCCTGGGATACTTCACCCCTCCACTTT. Translated: CASSASWDTSPLHF.

The V and J genes are TRBV7-9 and TRBJ1-2, with a tentative D call TRBD1 (5 bases). The CDR3 spans 14 residues. Trimming left V 1 base short and J 4 bases short, with 10 bases between. In germline, CDR1 is SEHNR, CDR2 FQNEAQ (reference sequence). CDR3 bases: TGTGCCAGCAGCTTAGAGGGGAGAAGCTATGGCTACACCTTC. Amino acids: CASSLEGRSYGYTF.

The gene calls are TRBV6-5 and TRBJ1-5, with a tentative D call TRBD1 (5 bases). This CDR3 region has 14 residues. Germline V gene sequence: CDR1 MNHEY, CDR2 SVGAGI. Trimming removed 10 bases from V and 4 bases from J, with 17 bases in between. CDR3 residues: CATRGDGGNQPQHF. CDR3 DNA sequence: TGTGCCACCCGGGGGGACGGCGGGAATCAGCCCCAGCATTTT.

This chain connects TRBV6-6 to TRBJ2-7; perhaps TRBD1 as D (6 bases). Germline values: CDR1 MNHNY, CDR2 SVGAGI (reference sequence). V lost 6 bases and J 3 bases, leaving 21 bases between the germline ends. CDR3 length: 16 residues. In DNA, the CDR3 is TGTGCCAGCAGACGAGACTCAGGGGATGGCTACTACGAGCAGTACTTC. The encoded protein is CASRRDSGDGYYEQYF.

The V and J genes are TRBV6-5 and TRBJ2-3, with TRBD2 matching over 8 bases. The ends lost 2 bases at V and 4 bases at J; junction bases unmatched: 5. From germline, CDR1 is MNHEY and CDR2 SVGAGI. The CDR3 has 15 residues. The CDR3 DNA is TGTGCCAGCAGTTACACCGAGCGGGAGTCAGATACGCAGTATTTT. Its protein is CASSYTERESDTQYF.